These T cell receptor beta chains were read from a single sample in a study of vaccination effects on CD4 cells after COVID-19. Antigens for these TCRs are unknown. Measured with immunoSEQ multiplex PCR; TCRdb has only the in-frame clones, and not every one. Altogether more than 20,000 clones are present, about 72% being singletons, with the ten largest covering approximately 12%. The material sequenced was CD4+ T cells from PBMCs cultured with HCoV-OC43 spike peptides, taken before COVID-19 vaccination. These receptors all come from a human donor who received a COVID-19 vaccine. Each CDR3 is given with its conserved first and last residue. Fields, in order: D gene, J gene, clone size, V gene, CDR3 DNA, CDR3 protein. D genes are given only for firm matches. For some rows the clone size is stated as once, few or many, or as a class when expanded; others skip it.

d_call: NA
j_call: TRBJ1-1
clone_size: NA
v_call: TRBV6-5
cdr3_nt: TGTGCCAGCAGTTACAAGGCCAGAGCGAACACTGAAGCTTTCTTT
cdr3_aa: CASSYKARANTEAFF

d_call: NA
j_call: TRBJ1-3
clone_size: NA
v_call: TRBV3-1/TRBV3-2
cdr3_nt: TGTGCCAGCAGCCAATCAGGAAACACCATATATTTT
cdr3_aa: CASSQSGNTIYF

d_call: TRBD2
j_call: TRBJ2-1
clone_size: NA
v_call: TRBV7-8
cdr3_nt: TGTGCCAGCAGCTTAATAATAGCGGGAGTGGTTGAGCAGTTCTTC
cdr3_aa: CASSLIIAGVVEQFF

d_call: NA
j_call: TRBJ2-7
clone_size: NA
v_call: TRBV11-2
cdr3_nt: TGTGCCAGCAGCTTATTCCTTACCAACGAGCAGTACTTC
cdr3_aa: CASSLFLTNEQYF

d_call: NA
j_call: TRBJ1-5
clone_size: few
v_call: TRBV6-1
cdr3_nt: TGTGCCAGCAGTGAACAGGGTAGCAATCAGCCCCAGCATTTT
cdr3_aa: CASSEQGSNQPQHF

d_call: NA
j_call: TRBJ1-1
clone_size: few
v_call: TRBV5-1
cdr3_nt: TGCGCCAGCAGCTTCCTCGGACAGCTTCTGAACACTGAAGCTTTCTTT
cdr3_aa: CASSFLGQLLNTEAFF

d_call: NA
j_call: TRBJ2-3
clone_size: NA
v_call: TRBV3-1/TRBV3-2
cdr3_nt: TGTGCCAGCAGCCAAGGGACAGATACGCAGTATTTT
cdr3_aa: CASSQGTDTQYF

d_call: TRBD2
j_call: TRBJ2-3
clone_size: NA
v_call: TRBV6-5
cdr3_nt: TGTGCCAGCAGTTACAGCGGGAGGCCTCTCACAGATACGCAGTATTTT
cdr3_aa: CASSYSGRPLTDTQYF

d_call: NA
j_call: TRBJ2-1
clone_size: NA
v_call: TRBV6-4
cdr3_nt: TGTGCCAGCAGTGACTCAGGGCACAATGAGCAGTTCTTC
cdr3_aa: CASSDSGHNEQFF

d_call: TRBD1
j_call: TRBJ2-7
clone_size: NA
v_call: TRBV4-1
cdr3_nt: TGCGCCAGCAGCCAAGAGAGGACAGGCGGAAACTACGAGCAGTACTTC
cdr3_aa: CASSQERTGGNYEQYF